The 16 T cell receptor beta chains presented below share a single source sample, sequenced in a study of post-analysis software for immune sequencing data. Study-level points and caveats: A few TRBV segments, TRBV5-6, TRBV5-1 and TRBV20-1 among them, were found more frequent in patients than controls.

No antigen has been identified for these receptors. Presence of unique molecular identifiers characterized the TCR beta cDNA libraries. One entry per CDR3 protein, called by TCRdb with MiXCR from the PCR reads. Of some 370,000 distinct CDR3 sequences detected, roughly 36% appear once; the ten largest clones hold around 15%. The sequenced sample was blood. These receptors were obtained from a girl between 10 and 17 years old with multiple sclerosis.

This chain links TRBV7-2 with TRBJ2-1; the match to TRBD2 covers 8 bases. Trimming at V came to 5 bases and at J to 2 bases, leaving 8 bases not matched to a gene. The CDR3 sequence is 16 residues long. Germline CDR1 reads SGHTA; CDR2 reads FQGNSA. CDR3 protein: CASSIASGLPYNEQFF. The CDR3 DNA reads TGTGCCAGCAGCATCGCTAGCGGGCTACCCTACAATGAGCAGTTCTTC.

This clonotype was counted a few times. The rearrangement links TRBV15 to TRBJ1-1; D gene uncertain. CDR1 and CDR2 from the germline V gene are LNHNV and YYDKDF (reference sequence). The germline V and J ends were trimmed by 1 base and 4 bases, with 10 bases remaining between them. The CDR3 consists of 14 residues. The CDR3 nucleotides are TGTGCCACCAGCAGAGGAACAGAGGTCACTGAAGCTTTCTTT. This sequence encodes CATSRGTEVTEAFF.

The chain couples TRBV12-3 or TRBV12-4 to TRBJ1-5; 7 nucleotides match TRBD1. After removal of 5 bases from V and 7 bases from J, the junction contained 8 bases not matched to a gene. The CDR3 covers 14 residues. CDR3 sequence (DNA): TGTGCCAGCAGTCTCTACAGGGGCCGGCAGCCCCAGCATTTT. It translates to CASSLYRGRQPQHF.

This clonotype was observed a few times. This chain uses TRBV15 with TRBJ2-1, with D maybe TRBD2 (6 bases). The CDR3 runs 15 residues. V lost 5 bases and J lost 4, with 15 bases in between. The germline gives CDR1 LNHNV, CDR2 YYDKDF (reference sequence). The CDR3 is CATSDRDSPYNEQFF. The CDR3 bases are TGTGCCACCAGCGACCGGGACTCGCCTTACAATGAGCAGTTCTTC. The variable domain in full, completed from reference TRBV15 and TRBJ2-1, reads DAMVIQNPRYQVTQFGKPVTLSCSQTLNHNVMYWYQQKSSQAPKLLFHYYDKDFNNEADTPDNFQSRRPNTSFCFLDIRSPGLGDTAMYLCATSDRDSPYNEQFFGPGTRLTVL.

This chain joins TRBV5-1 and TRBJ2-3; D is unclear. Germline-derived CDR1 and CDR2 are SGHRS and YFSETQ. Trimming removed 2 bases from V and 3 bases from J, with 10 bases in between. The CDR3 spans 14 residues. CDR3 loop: CASSLRALTDTQYF. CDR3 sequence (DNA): TGCGCCAGCAGCTTAAGGGCCTTGACAGATACGCAGTATTTT.

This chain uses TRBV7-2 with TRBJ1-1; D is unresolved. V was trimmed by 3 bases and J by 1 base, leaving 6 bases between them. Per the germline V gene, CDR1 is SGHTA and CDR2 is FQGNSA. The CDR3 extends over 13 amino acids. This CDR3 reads CASSFSENTEAFF. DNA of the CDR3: TGTGCCAGCAGCTTCTCGGAGAACACTGAAGCTTTCTTT.

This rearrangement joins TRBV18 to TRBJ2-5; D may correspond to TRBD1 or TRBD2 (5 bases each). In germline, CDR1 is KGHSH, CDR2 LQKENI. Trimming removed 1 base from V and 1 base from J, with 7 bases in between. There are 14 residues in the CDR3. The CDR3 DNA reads TGTGCCAGCTCACCACAGGGGAGCCAAGAGACCCAGTACTTC. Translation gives CASSPQGSQETQYF. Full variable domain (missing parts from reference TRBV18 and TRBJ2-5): NAGVMQNPRHLVRRRGQEARLRCSPMKGHSHVYWYRQLPEEGLKFMVYLQKENIIDESGMPKERFSAEFPKEGPSILRIQQVVRGDSAAYFCASSPQGSQETQYFGPGTRLLVL.

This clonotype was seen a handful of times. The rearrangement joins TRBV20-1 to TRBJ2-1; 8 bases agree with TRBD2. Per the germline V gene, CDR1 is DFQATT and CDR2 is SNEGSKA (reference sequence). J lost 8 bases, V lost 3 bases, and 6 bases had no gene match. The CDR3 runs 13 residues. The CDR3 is CSASSGALDEQFF. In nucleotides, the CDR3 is TGCAGTGCTAGTAGCGGGGCCTTAGATGAGCAGTTCTTC.

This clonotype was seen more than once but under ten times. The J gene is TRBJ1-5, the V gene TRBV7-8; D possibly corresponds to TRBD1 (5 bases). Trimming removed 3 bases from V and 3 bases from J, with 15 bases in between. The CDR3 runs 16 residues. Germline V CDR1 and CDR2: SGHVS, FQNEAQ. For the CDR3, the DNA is TGTGCCAGCAGCTTCTCCTTATGGGACCTCAATCAGCCCCAGCATTTT. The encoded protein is CASSFSLWDLNQPQHF.

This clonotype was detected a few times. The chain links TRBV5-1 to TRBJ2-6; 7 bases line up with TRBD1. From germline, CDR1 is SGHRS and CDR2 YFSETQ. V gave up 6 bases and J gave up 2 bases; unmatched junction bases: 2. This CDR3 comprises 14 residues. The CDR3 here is CASNQGAGANVLTF. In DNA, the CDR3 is TGCGCCAGCAACCAGGGGGCTGGGGCCAACGTCCTGACTTTC. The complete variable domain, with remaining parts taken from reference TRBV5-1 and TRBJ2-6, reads KAGVTQTPRYLIKTRGQQVTLSCSPISGHRSVSWYQQTPGQGLQFLFEYFSETQRNKGNFPGRFSGRQFSNSRSEMNVSTLELGDSALYLCASNQGAGANVLTFGAGSRLTVL.

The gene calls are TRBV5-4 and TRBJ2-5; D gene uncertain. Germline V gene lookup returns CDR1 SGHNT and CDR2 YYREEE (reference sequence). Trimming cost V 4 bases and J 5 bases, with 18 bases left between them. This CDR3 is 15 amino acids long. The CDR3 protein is CASSDARQPGETQYF. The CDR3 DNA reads TGTGCCAGCAGCGACGCCCGTCAACCCGGGGAGACCCAGTACTTC.

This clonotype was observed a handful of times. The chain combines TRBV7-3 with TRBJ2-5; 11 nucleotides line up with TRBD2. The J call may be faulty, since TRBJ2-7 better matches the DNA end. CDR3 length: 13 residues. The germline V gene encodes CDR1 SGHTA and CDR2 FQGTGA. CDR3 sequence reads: CASSSGTSGEQYF. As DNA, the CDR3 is TGTGCCAGCAGCAGCGGGACTAGCGGCGAGCAGTACTTC.

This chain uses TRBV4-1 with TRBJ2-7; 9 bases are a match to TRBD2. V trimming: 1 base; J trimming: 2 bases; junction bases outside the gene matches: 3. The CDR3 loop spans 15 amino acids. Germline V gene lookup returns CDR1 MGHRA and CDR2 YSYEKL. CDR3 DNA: TGCGCCAGCAGCCAAGCTCTAGCGGGGCCCTACGAGCAGTACTTC. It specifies CASSQALAGPYEQYF.

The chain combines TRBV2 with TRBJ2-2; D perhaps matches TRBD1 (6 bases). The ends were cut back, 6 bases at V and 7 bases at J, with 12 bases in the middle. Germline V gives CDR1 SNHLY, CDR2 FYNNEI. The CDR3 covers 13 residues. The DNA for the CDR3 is TGTGCCAGCAGAAGTACAGGGATCGGGGAGCTGTTTTTT. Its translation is CASRSTGIGELFF.

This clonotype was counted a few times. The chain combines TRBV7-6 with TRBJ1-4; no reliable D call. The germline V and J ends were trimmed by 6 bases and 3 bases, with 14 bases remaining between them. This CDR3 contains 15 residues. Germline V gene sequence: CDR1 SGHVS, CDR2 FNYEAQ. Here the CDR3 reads CASSLISGANEKLFF. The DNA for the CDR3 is TGTGCCAGCAGTCTAATATCCGGGGCTAATGAAAAACTGTTTTTT.

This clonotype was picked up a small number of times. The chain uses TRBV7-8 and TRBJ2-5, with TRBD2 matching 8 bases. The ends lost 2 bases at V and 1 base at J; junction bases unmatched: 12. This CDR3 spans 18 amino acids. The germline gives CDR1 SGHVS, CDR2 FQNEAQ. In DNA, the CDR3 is TGTGCCAGCAGCTTAAACCTCGTCACTAGCGGATTCCAAGAGACCCAGTACTTC. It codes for CASSLNLVTSGFQETQYF.